These T cell receptor beta chains were read from a single sample in a study of T cell clones after liver transplantation. Sequenced by immunoSEQ multiplex PCR; TCRdb stores in-frame clones only, minus some. Of tens of thousands of clones listed, roughly 80% are singletons. The sample consisted of CD4+ T cells from blood, taken before liver transplant. The source of these receptors is a human donor who received a liver transplant. The CDR3 runs from the conserved cysteine through the conserved F or W. The D gene is left open where the match is weak. Size values are once, few and many counts, or a class for expanded clones, and some rows have none.

V gene	J gene	clone size	D gene	CDR3 DNA	CDR3 protein
TRBV18	TRBJ1-6	.	.	TGTGCCAGCTCACCACGGGGGGTTAATAATTCACCCCTCCACTTT	CASSPRGVNNSPLHF
TRBV4-1	TRBJ2-7	.	.	TGCGCCAGCAGCCAAGATAGCGGCTATTCCTACGAGCAGTACTTC	CASSQDSGYSYEQYF
TRBV19	TRBJ2-3	.	.	TGTGCCAGTACCTCCAGAGCTGGCGGAAGCACAGATACGCAGTATTTT	CASTSRAGGSTDTQYF
TRBV6-1	TRBJ1-5	.	TRBD1	TGTGCCAGCAGTACTATGGACAGGCCTAATCAGCCCCAGCATTTT	CASSTMDRPNQPQHF
TRBV7-2	TRBJ2-1	.	TRBD2	TGTGCCAGCAGCATTAGCGGGGGGGCCGGTAATGAGCAGTTCTTC	CASSISGGAGNEQFF
TRBV28	TRBJ2-7	few	.	TGTGCCAGCAGCACCGCCTACACTGGCGAGCAGTACTTC	CASSTAYTGEQYF
TRBV4-1	TRBJ2-3	.	.	TGCGCCAGCAGCCAAGATGACGGAAGCACAGATACGCAGTATTTT	CASSQDDGSTDTQYF
TRBV5-4	TRBJ2-1	.	TRBD2	TGTGCCAGCAGCGGGGAGACTAGCGCCTCCTACAATGAGCAGTTCTTC	CASSGETSASYNEQFF
TRBV30	TRBJ1-1	.	TRBD1	TGTGCCTGGAGTCCCTATGCGACAGGGGGGATGAACACTGAAGCTTTCTTT	CAWSPYATGGMNTEAFF
TRBV7-9	TRBJ1-1	.	.	TGTGCCAGCAGCGTACGGACGGAGCAAGCTTTCTTT	CASSVRTEQAFF
TRBV2	TRBJ1-2	.	.	TGTGCCAGCAGTGAGGCAGGCATCTATGGCTACACCTTC	CASSEAGIYGYTF
TRBV12-2	TRBJ2-3	.	.	TGTGCAAGTCGCTTAGTATCCGTGGCAGATACGCAGTATTTT	CASRLVSVADTQYF
TRBV4-3	TRBJ2-1	.	TRBD2	TGCGCCAGCAGCCAAGAGGTGTCTAGCGGAAACAATGAGCAGTTCTTC	CASSQEVSSGNNEQFF
TRBV4-2	TRBJ2-3	.	.	TGTGCCAGCAGCCAAGAACAAAGGGTGACAGATACGCAGTATTTT	CASSQEQRVTDTQYF
TRBV4-1	TRBJ2-1	.	TRBD1	TGCGCCAGCAGCCAAGAAGCTCGGACAGGGGTCAATGAGCAGTTCTTC	CASSQEARTGVNEQFF
TRBV9	TRBJ2-5	once	TRBD1	TGTGCCAGCAGCGAGGGACAGCTAACGTACCAAGAGACCCAGTACTTC	CASSEGQLTYQETQYF
TRBV7-2	TRBJ2-3	.	.	TGTGCCAGCAGCCTCCGGACGGCCACAGATACGCAGTATTTT	CASSLRTATDTQYF
TRBV5-4	TRBJ1-1	.	.	TGTGCCAGCAGCTTGGGGGGCCCGAACACTGAAGCTTTCTTT	CASSLGGPNTEAFF
TRBV18	TRBJ1-1	.	.	TGTGCCAGCTCACCATCGACAGGGAACACTGAAGCTTTCTTT	CASSPSTGNTEAFF
TRBV7-2	TRBJ1-5	.	.	TGTGCCAGCAGTCTAGGCCCAGGGGGCAATCAGCCCCAGCATTTT	CASSLGPGGNQPQHF
TRBV4-2	TRBJ2-2	.	.	TGTGCCAGCAGCCCCCGCCGAGGCAGCCTCACCGGGGAGCTGTTTTTT	CASSPRRGSLTGELFF
TRBV12-5	TRBJ1-5	.	TRBD1	TGTGCTAGTGGCCCAGGGGGGGCGTGGAGCAATCAGCCCCAGCATTTT	CASGPGGAWSNQPQHF
TRBV9	TRBJ2-7	.	TRBD2	TGTGCCAGCAGCGTAGGAGGGACTAGTCAATACGAGCAGTACTTC	CASSVGGTSQYEQYF
TRBV14	TRBJ1-2	few	.	TGTGCCAGCAGCCAAGATAGTGCAGGGCGAGGCTACACCTTC	CASSQDSAGRGYTF
TRBV18	TRBJ1-2	.	TRBD1	TGTGCCAGCTCACCCCCGGGACAGGGGCCTGGTGGCTACACCTTC	CASSPPGQGPGGYTF
TRBV7-2	TRBJ2-5	.	.	TGTGCCAGCAGCTACTTCCAGGAGACCCAGTACTTC	CASSYFQETQYF
TRBV5-4	TRBJ1-4	.	.	TGTGCCAGCAGCCCTCTCCCAGAGGGTGAAAAACTGTTTTTT	CASSPLPEGEKLFF
TRBV5-5	TRBJ1-5	.	.	TGTGCCAGCAGCTTGGATGGGTTTAGCAATCAGCCCCAGCATTTT	CASSLDGFSNQPQHF
TRBV4-2	TRBJ2-5	once	TRBD2	TGTGCCAGCAGCCAAAGAGAGACTAGCGGGAGTAGGATAGAGACCCAGTACTTC	CASSQRETSGSRIETQYF
TRBV7-3	TRBJ2-7	.	.	TGTGCCAGCAGTTACGAAGGGGGATGGAACGAGCAGTACTTC	CASSYEGGWNEQYF
TRBV2	TRBJ1-4	.	.	TGTGCCAGCAGTGAAGTCGGGGGCACTGAAAAACTGTTTTTT	CASSEVGGTEKLFF
TRBV12-5	TRBJ1-1	.	.	TGTGCTAGTGGTTTATACCTAGGGGCGAACAGCACTGAAGCTTTCTTT	CASGLYLGANSTEAFF
TRBV11-3	TRBJ2-2	.	.	TGTGCCAGCAGCTTAATTCCCCGGTCGAACACCGGGGAGCTGTTTTTT	CASSLIPRSNTGELFF
TRBV5-4	TRBJ2-6	.	.	TGTGCCAGCAGCGGCGGGACAGCTGTTAGGGCCAACGTCCTGACTTTC	CASSGGTAVRANVLTF
TRBV30	TRBJ2-3	.	.	TGTGCCTGGAGTCCTCTAGCTGGCTCAACAGATACGCAGTATTTT	CAWSPLAGSTDTQYF
TRBV5-4	TRBJ1-4	.	.	TGTGCCAGCAGCTTCCAGGGGTATGAAAAACTGTTTTTT	CASSFQGYEKLFF
TRBV28	TRBJ1-5	once	.	TGTGCCAGCAGGGAGGGCCCCGGGGCCAATCAGCCCCAGCATTTT	CASREGPGANQPQHF
TRBV10-1	TRBJ2-7	.	.	TGCGCCAGCAGTGCCCCCAGCGGAATGGGGGTGAACTACGAGCAGTACTTC	CASSAPSGMGVNYEQYF
TRBV10-1	TRBJ2-6	.	.	TGCGCCAGCAGTCGGATAACAAGATCCGCACAAAGTCGGGCCAACGTCCTGACTTTC	CASSRITRSAQSRANVLTF
TRBV5-4	TRBJ2-6	.	TRBD1	TGTGCCAGCCCTACCGGGACAGGACTCTCTGGGGCCAACGTCCTGACTTTC	CASPTGTGLSGANVLTF
TRBV5-1	TRBJ2-1	few	TRBD1	TGCGCCAGCAGCCCAGGACAGGGAACCTACAATGAGCAGTTCTTC	CASSPGQGTYNEQFF
TRBV6-1	TRBJ2-6	.	.	TGTGCCAGCAGTGGCCAGGGTTCCGGGGCCAACGTCCTGACTTTC	CASSGQGSGANVLTF
TRBV7-9	TRBJ2-1	once	TRBD1	TGTGCCAGCAGCGTCGATGGCAGGGGGCCCTACAATGAGCAGTTCTTC	CASSVDGRGPYNEQFF
TRBV7-9	TRBJ2-5	few	.	TGTGCCAGCAGCCAATCCAGGACAGGAGGGTTAGAGACCCAGTACTTC	CASSQSRTGGLETQYF
TRBV29-1	TRBJ2-3	few	.	TGCAGCGTAGCCACCGGGACCGCAGATACGCAGTATTTT	CSVATGTADTQYF
TRBV4-2	TRBJ2-7	.	TRBD2	TGTGCCAGCAGCCAAACATGGGCCGGGACTAGCGACTACGAGCAGTACTTC	CASSQTWAGTSDYEQYF
TRBV19	TRBJ2-2	.	TRBD1	TGTGCCAGTAATGCCCCCGGGACAGGGGCCGGGGAGCTGTTTTTT	CASNAPGTGAGELFF
TRBV2	TRBJ2-5	.	TRBD2	TGTGCCAGCGCTAGCGGGAGGCCAGAGACCCAGTACTTC	CASASGRPETQYF
TRBV5-8	TRBJ1-5	.	.	TGTGCCAGCAGCACCGATAGGGAGCAGCCCCAGCATTTT	CASSTDREQPQHF
TRBV29-1	TRBJ2-5	.	.	TGCAGCGTTGTTGGCTCTCGAGAGACCCAGTACTTC	CSVVGSRETQYF
TRBV9	TRBJ2-1	.	TRBD1	TGTGCCAGCAGCCCCGGGGTGGCGGCAAGGGGGCGTGAGCAGTTCTTC	CASSPGVAARGREQFF
TRBV7-2	TRBJ2-3	.	TRBD2	TGTGCCAGCAGCGTCGGACTAGCGACAGATACGCAGTATTTT	CASSVGLATDTQYF
TRBV27	TRBJ1-2	few	TRBD1	TGTGCCAGCAGTTTGACAGGGGGATATGGCTACACCTTC	CASSLTGGYGYTF